This TCR beta chain appears in the sequencing data of a study of blood T cell repertoires in COVID-19. Background on the study: The origin of the acute and convalescent COVID-19 samples was the United States, Italy and Spain.

Looked up from germline, CDR1 is LGHNA and CDR2 is YNFKEQ. V lost 3 bases and J lost 6, with 12 bases in between. The CDR3 sequence is 14 residues long. In the authors' methods: Reference gene primer amplification yielded estimated nucleated cell counts. Data came from immunoSEQ multiplex PCR; TCRdb stores just in-frame clones and leaves some out. That table gives V, J and clone size, and the DNA gave D and trimming. Seen here are approximately 300,000 clones, roughly 87% observed once, and the top ten hold 2% to 3%. The specimen sequenced was peripheral blood. The source is a man younger than 35 with active or convalescent COVID-19. This sequence joins TRBV4-2 and TRBJ2-1; unclear D gene. CDR3 DNA: TGTGCCAGCAGCCACCGAGGTCTGGGCAATGAGCAGTTCTTC. Encoded protein: CASSHRGLGNEQFF.